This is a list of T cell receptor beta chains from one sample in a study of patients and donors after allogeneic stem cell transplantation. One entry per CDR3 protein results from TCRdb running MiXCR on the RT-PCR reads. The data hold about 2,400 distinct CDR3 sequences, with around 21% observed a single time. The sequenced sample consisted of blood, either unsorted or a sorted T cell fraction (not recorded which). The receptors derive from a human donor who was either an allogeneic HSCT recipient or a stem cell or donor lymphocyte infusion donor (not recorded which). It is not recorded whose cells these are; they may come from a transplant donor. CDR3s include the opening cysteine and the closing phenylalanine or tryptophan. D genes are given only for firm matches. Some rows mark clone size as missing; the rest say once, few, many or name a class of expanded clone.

CASSFHTDTQYF	TGTGCCAGCAGCTTTCACACAGATACGCAGTATTTT	medium-sized	NA	TRBV11-3	TRBJ2-3
CASSRDRVGATGELFF	TGTGCCAGCAGCAGAGACAGGGTCGGAGCCACCGGGGAGCTGTTTTTT	hyperexpanded	TRBD1	TRBV5-5	TRBJ2-2
CASSLGANSYEQYF	TGTGCCAGCAGCTTGGGGGCGAACTCCTACGAGCAGTACTTC	NA	NA	TRBV5-6	TRBJ2-7
CASSDRQGKGDTDTQYF	TGTGCCAGCAGCGACCGACAGGGAAAAGGGGACACAGATACGCAGTATTTT	large	TRBD1	TRBV7-9	TRBJ2-3
CAISAANYGYTF	TGTGCCATCAGTGCTGCTAACTATGGCTACACCTTC	few	NA	TRBV10-3	TRBJ1-2
CASSDGGGPNEQYF	TGTGCCAGCAGCGATGGCGGGGGGCCTAACGAGCAGTACTTC	few	TRBD2	TRBV9	TRBJ2-7
CASSQVEGAQYF	TGTGCCAGCAGCCAAGTGGAGGGCGCTCAGTACTTC	NA	NA	TRBV3-1	TRBJ2-4
CAWSVVLDLNSEQFF	TGTGCCTGGAGTGTAGTTCTAGACCTCAATTCTGAGCAGTTCTTC	large	NA	TRBV30	TRBJ2-1
CATAGEQETQYF	TGTGCCACGGCGGGGGAGCAAGAGACCCAGTACTTC	NA	TRBD2	TRBV18	TRBJ2-5
CASSPTGTGNTIYF	TGTGCCAGCAGTCCGACAGGGACCGGAAACACCATATATTTT	NA	TRBD1	TRBV12-3/TRBV12-4	TRBJ1-3
CASSRLGRTNNSPLHF	TGCGCCAGCAGCCGGCTAGGACGGACGAATAATTCACCCCTCCACTTT	few	NA	TRBV5-1	TRBJ1-6
CASSTQWGTSNYNEQFF	TGTGCCAGTAGCACCCAATGGGGGACTAGCAACTACAATGAGCAGTTCTTC	NA	TRBD2	TRBV19	TRBJ2-1
CASSFGSNTEAFF	TGTGCCAGCAGCTTCGGTTCCAACACTGAAGCTTTCTTT	few	NA	TRBV7-3	TRBJ1-1
CASRGQGVSEAFF	TGTGCCAGCAGGGGACAGGGGGTATCCGAAGCTTTCTTT	NA	TRBD1	TRBV6-1	TRBJ1-1
CASSARRTGNEQFF	TGTGCCAGCAGTGCGCGGCGCACGGGCAATGAGCAGTTCTTC	few	NA	TRBV2	TRBJ2-1
CSADDRDYEQYF	TGCAGTGCGGATGACAGGGACTACGAGCAGTACTTC	NA	TRBD1	TRBV20-1	TRBJ2-7
CSASNRDRGLNEQFF	TGCAGTGCAAGTAACCGGGACAGGGGGCTTAATGAGCAGTTCTTC	few	TRBD1	TRBV20-1	TRBJ2-1
CASSIAGVQETQYF	TGTGCCAGTAGTATAGCGGGGGTCCAAGAGACCCAGTACTTC	NA	NA	TRBV19	TRBJ2-5
CASTRTGTEAFF	TGTGCCAGTACTAGGACAGGCACTGAAGCTTTCTTT	NA	TRBD1	TRBV19	TRBJ1-1
CASSLTSGGRNTGELFF	TGCGCCAGCAGCTTGACTTCCGGGGGCCGGAACACCGGGGAGCTGTTTTTT	large	NA	TRBV5-1	TRBJ2-2
CASSQSGDRGDEQYF	TGTGCCAGCAGCCAATCCGGGGACAGGGGCGACGAGCAGTACTTC	NA	TRBD1	TRBV7-2	TRBJ2-7
CASSYDSGTQYF	TGTGCCAGCAGCTACGACAGCGGTACGCAGTATTTT	medium-sized	NA	TRBV7-9	TRBJ2-3
CSAHPQGQSYEQYF	TGCAGTGCTCACCCCCAGGGACAGAGCTACGAGCAGTACTTC	few	TRBD1	TRBV20-1	TRBJ2-7
CASSLATGGKFF	TGTGCCAGCAGCTTAGCGACAGGGGGCAAGTTCTTC	few	TRBD1	TRBV7-6	TRBJ2-1
CSVYIPLPLAGDGNEQFF	TGCAGCGTTTACATTCCCCTACCTCTAGCGGGGGACGGGAATGAGCAGTTCTTC	large	TRBD2	TRBV29-1	TRBJ2-1
CASVNGAGELFF	TGTGCCAGCGTGAATGGCGCCGGGGAGCTGTTTTTT	medium-sized	NA	TRBV7-7	TRBJ2-2
CASRLDPVTEAFF	TGTGCCAGCAGATTGGACCCCGTCACTGAAGCTTTCTTT	NA	NA	TRBV3-1	TRBJ1-1
CASSKDPNYGYTF	TGTGCCAGCAGCAAGGACCCGAACTATGGCTACACCTTC	few	NA	TRBV7-2	TRBJ1-2